This T cell receptor beta chain was identified in a study of T cell responses to AZD1222 COVID-19 vaccine (dated by TCRdb to 2020 to 2022). Background on the whole study: AZD1222 recipients whose second dose came at about 4 weeks and those whose second dose came at about 12 weeks were combined into one group, since spike-specific TCR depth and breadth did not differ between the two schedules. TCR sequencing covered roughly 230 trial participants: approximately 200 given two doses of AZD1222 and 26 given two doses of MenACWY control vaccine. Trial participants were enrolled by age into 18-55, 56-69 and 70-plus year subgroups, with around 150, 28 and 57 TCR-sequenced participants respectively. Here is what the overall study found, with its caveats: Most participants were white British and females outnumbered males, and the authors suggested that clonal diversity may have been underestimated. Because no day 14 peak-response samples were available, repertoires were characterized only after the peak T cell response. Conclusions about previously exposed vaccinees are limited because only six or seven AZD1222 recipients were SARS-CoV-2 seropositive at baseline. In the small 56-69-year group, the increase in depth fell short of significance, most likely because of low power. Nearly half of unique spike-specific TCRs reportedly recognized epitopes outside regions mutated in the B.1.351 and B.1.1.7 variants. After two AZD1222 doses, both the breadth and the depth of spike-specific TCRs were significantly higher than at day 0 and than in MenACWY recipients. Vaccine-associated CD4 TCRs spanned the whole spike protein, with dominant responses in regions 160-218 and 743-854.

The CDR3 regions of human TCRbeta chains were subjected to immunosequencing. The original pipeline was this. Repertoire TCRs were checked for matches against a reference library of SARS-CoV-2-specific TCRs that had been generated using the MIRA antigen-specificity platform. Breadth meant the fraction of unique TCRs that were SARS-CoV-2-associated, whereas depth meant the fraction of total T cells that were SARS-CoV-2-associated. Using the MIRA data, each spike-specific TCR was assigned both to the spike region to which the TCR was reactive and to a CD4 or CD8 class. Log10-transformed breadth and depth values were compared by one-way ANOVA with Sidak's multiple comparisons tests. The source is immuneACCESS, and TCRdb retained only in-frame sequences with V and J called. Part of the clones is not carried over; for the studies checked, unresolved V genes explain less than half of this, and the remainder is unexplained. The V and J calls and the clone size are those of that table, but D and trimming were determined from the DNA. Within this sample are 110,000 or so clones, with 70% to 90% of them counted one time only. In total, the top ten clones hold approximately 8.8% of the sample.

The count of this clone is one. This clone's antigen is unknown. Base-call qualities are not available, and no considerably larger clone is one nucleotide away. The time point label on this specimen signifies: baseline before first vaccination. Vaccinee samples came from UK trials COV001 and COV002, including a single-blind randomized controlled phase 2/3 trial of AZD1222 (ChAdOx1 nCoV-19) in healthy adults. For TCRbeta chain sequencing, PBMC samples from trial participants were taken at day 0 and at day 28 after the second dose. The sequence was obtained from an adult in good health. The sample was peripheral blood, taken on day 0 of AZD1222 vaccination.

The nucleotide sequence is TGTGCCAGCAGCCAAAGGGGATCAGGGAGGTCAGATACGCAGTATTTT. It translates to CASSQRGSGRSDTQYF. Here the chain combines TRBV3-1 (or the pseudogene TRBV3-2) and TRBJ2-3; TRBD2 might be the D gene, on 6 matching bases. V and J lose 2 bases and 4 bases, and a span of 16 bases separates them. Sequences LGHDT (CDR1) and YNNKEL (CDR2) are obtained from the germline V gene (reference sequence). Taken from cysteine to phenylalanine, the CDR3 has 16 residues. The only DNA kept is the CDR3, 48 bases in frame from the first base.